This T cell receptor (beta chain) was recovered during a study of blood T cell repertoires in COVID-19. Study-level background: Sample material is recorded as cDNA or gDNA derived from T cells, B-cell-depleted T cells, or PBMCs.

CDR3 length equals 15 residues. V lost 4 bases and J lost 2, with 13 bases in between. Germline loops: CDR1 SGDLS, CDR2 YYNGEE. TCRdb's copy holds only in-frame clones and misses some; the assay was immunoSEQ multiplex PCR. The data show approximately 190,000 clones, 70% to 85% seen once. Participants came from roughly 24 US areas, aged roughly 18 to 100 years. Cohort allocation depended upon clinical history that participants reported. This clonotype originated in a woman aged 55-70 years with acute COVID-19. Sequenced material: PBMCs or T cells enriched from blood (not recorded which). The V call is TRBV9, the J call TRBJ2-1; tentatively, D is TRBD2 (7 bases). CDR3 loop: CASSPGEGAYNEQFF. Here the CDR3 DNA reads TGTGCCAGCAGCCCGGGGGAGGGGGCCTACAATGAGCAGTTCTTC.